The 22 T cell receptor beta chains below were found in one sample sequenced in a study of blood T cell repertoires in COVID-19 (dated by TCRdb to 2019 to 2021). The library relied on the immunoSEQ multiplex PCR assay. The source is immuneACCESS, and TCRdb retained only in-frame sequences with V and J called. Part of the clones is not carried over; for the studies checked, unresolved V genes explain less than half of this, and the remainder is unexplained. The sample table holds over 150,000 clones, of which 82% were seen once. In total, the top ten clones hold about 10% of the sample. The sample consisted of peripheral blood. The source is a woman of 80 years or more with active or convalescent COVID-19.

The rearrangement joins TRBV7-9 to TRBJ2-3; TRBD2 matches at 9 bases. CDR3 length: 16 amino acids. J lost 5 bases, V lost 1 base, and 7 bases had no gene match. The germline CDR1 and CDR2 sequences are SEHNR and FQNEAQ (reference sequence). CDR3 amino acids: CASSLGLAGNRDTQYF. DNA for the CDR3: TGTGCCAGCAGCTTAGGTCTAGCGGGGAACAGAGATACGCAGTATTTT. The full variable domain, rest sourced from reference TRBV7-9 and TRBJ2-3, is DTGVSQNPRHKITKRGQNVTFRCDPISEHNRLYWYRQTLGQGPEFLTYFQNEAQLEKSRLLSDRFSAERPKGSFSTLEIQRTEQGDSAMYLCASSLGLAGNRDTQYFGPGTRLTVL.

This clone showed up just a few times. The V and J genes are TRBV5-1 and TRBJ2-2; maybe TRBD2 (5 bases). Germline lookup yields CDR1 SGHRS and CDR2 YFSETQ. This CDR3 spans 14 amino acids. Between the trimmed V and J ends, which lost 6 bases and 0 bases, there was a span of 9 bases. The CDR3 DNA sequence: TGCGCCAGCAAGGCACTAGCGAACACCGGGGAGCTGTTTTTT. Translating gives CASKALANTGELFF. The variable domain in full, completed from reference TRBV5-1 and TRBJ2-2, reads KAGVTQTPRYLIKTRGQQVTLSCSPISGHRSVSWYQQTPGQGLQFLFEYFSETQRNKGNFPGRFSGRQFSNSRSEMNVSTLELGDSALYLCASKALANTGELFFGEGSRLTVL.

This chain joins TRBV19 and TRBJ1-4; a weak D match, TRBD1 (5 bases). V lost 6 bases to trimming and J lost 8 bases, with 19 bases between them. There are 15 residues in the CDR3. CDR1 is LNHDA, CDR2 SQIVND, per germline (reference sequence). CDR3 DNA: TGTGCCAGTAGACCCCGCCGGCAGGGTAGAGAAAAACTGTTTTTT. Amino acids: CASRPRRQGREKLFF.

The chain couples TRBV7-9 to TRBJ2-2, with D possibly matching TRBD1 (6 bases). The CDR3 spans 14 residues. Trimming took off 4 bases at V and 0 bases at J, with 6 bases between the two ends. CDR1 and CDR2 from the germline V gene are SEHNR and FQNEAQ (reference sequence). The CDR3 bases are TGTGCCAGCAGCTCAGGGGCGAACACCGGGGAGCTGTTTTTT. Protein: CASSSGANTGELFF.

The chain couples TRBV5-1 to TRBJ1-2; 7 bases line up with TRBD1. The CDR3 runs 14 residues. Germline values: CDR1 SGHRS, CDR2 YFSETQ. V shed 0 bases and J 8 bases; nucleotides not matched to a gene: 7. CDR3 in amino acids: CASSLGRQGDGYTF. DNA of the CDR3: TGCGCCAGCAGCTTGGGTAGGCAGGGGGACGGCTACACCTTC.

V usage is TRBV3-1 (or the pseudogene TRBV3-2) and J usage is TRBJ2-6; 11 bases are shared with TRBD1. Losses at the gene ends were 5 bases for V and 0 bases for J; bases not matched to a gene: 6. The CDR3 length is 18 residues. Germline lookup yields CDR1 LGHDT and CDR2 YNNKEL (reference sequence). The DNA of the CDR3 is TGTGCCAGCAGCACACGGACAGGGGGCCTCTCTGGGGCCAACGTCCTGACTTTC. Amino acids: CASSTRTGGLSGANVLTF.

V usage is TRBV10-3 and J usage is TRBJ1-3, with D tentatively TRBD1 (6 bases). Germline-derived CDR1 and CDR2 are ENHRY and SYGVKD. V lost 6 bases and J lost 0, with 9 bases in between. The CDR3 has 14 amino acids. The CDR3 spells CAISPGDSGNTIYF. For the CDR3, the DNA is TGTGCCATCAGCCCAGGGGACTCTGGAAACACCATATATTTT.

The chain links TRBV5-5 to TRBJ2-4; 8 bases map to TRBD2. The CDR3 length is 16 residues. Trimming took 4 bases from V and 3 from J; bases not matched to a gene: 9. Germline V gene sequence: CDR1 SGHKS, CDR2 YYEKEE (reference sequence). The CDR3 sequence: CASSPGGGAGKNIQYF. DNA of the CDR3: TGTGCCAGCAGCCCCGGGGGGGGCGCCGGCAAAAACATTCAGTACTTC.

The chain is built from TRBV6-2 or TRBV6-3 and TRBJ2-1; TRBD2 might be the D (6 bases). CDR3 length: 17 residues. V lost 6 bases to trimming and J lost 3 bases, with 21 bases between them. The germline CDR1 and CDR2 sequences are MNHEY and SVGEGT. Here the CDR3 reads CASSDRPGSTIYNEQFF. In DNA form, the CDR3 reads TGTGCCAGCAGCGACCGCCCCGGGAGCACTATCTACAATGAGCAGTTCTTC.

The CDR3 spells CATSRDRASGRTGELFF. As DNA, the CDR3 is TGTGCCACCAGCAGAGATAGGGCTAGCGGGAGGACGGGGGAGCTGTTTTTT. The rearrangement links TRBV15 to TRBJ2-2, with 11 bases that match TRBD2. V gave up 0 bases and J gave up 8 bases; unmatched junction bases: 8. The germline gives CDR1 LNHNV, CDR2 YYDKDF (reference sequence). The CDR3 is made up of 17 amino acids.

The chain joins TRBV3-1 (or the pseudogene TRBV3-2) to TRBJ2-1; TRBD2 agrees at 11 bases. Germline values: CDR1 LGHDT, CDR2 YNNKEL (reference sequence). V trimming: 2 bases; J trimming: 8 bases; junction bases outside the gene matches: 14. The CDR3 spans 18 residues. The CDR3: CASSQHQVRLAGGDEQFF. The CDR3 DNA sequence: TGTGCCAGCAGCCAACACCAAGTCCGTCTAGCGGGGGGAGATGAGCAGTTCTTC.

The CDR3 sequence is CASSESFGRQGGIGNQPQHF. The CDR3 nucleotides are TGTGCCAGCAGTGAATCATTTGGAAGACAGGGGGGTATCGGCAATCAGCCCCAGCATTTT. V gene TRBV2 combines with J gene TRBJ1-5, with 9 bases matching TRBD1. This CDR3 is 20 amino acids long. Trimming at V came to 2 bases and at J to 2 bases, leaving 16 bases not matched to a gene. Germline V gene sequence: CDR1 SNHLY, CDR2 FYNNEI.

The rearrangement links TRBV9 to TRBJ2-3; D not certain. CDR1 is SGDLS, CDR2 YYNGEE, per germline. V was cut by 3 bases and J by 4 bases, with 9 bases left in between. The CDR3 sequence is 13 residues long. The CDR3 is CASSGSMADTQYF. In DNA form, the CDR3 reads TGTGCCAGCAGCGGGAGTATGGCAGATACGCAGTATTTT.

As DNA, the CDR3 is TGTGCCAGTAGTATACGAGGACAGGGCCTCACAGATACGCAGTATTTT. The encoded protein is CASSIRGQGLTDTQYF. This chain links TRBV19 with TRBJ2-3; 8 bases fit TRBD1. Germline CDR1 is LNHDA and CDR2 is SQIVND (reference sequence). After removal of 2 bases from V and 2 bases from J, the junction contained 6 bases not matched to a gene. The CDR3 consists of 16 residues.

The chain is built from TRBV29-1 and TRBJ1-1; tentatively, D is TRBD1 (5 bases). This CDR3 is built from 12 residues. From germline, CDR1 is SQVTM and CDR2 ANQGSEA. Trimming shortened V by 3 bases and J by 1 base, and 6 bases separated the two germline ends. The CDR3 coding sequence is TGCAGCGTTGACGACAGGAACACTGAAGCTTTCTTT. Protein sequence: CSVDDRNTEAFF.

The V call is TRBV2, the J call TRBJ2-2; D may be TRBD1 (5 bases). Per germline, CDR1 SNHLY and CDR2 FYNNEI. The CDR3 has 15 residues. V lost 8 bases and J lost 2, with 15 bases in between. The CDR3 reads CASEQEILNTGELFF. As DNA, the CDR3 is TGTGCCAGCGAACAGGAAATCTTAAACACCGGGGAGCTGTTTTTT.

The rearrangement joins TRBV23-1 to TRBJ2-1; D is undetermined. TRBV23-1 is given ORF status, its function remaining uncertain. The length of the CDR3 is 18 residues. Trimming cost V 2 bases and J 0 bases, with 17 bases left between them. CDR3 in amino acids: CASSQNVRLFVSYNEQFF. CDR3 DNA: TGCGCCAGCAGTCAAAATGTTCGACTGTTTGTCTCCTACAATGAGCAGTTCTTC.

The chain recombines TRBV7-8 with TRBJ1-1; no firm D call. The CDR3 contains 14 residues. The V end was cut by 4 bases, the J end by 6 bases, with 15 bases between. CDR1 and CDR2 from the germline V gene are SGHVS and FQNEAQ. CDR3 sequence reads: CASSSDMVGAEAFF. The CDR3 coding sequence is TGTGCCAGCAGCTCCGACATGGTAGGCGCTGAAGCTTTCTTT.

The CDR3 nucleotides read TGTGCCAGCAGCATAAGGACAGGGTATTCTGGAAACACCATATATTTT. Amino acids: CASSIRTGYSGNTIYF. The V call is TRBV21-1, the J call TRBJ1-3; whether TRBD1, the table's D call, matches the DNA was not checked. TRBV21-1 is a known pseudogene. The CDR3 spans 16 residues.

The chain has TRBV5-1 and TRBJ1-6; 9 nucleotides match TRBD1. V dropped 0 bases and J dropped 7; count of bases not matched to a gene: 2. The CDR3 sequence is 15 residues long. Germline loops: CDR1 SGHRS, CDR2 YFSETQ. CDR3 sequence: CASSLGDRDNSPLHF. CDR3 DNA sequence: TGCGCCAGCAGCTTGGGGGACAGGGACAATTCACCCCTCCACTTT.

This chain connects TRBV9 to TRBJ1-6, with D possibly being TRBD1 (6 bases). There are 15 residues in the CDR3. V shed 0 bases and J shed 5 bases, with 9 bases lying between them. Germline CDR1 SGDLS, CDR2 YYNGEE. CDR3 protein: CASSVATGHNSPLHF. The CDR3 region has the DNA TGTGCCAGCAGCGTAGCTACAGGGCATAATTCACCCCTCCACTTT.

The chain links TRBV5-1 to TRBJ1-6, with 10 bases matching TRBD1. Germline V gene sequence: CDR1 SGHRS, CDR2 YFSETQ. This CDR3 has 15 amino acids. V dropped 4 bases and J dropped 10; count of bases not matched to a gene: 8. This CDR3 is CASSPGDRGFSPLHF. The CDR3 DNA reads TGCGCCAGCAGCCCCGGGGACAGGGGTTTCTCACCCCTCCACTTT.